This TCR beta chain emerged from a study of immune evolution from preneoplasia to lung adenocarcinoma. The CDR3 loop spans 15 amino acids. Germline assignment: CDR1 MGHDK and CDR2 SYGVNS. V was cut by 5 bases and J by 7 bases, with 17 bases left in between. On this clone: Its matching antigen is unknown.

The protocol was immunoSEQ multiplex PCR, while the TCRdb copy is restricted to in-frame clones and leaves out a portion. The sample shows 30,000 to 45,000 clones, around 74% of them seen only once. Overall study findings and caveats: Later-stage lesions seemingly showed higher T cell density and diversity than normal lung.

The receptor's source is a person between 60 and 70 years old with lung adenocarcinoma. Sequences were obtained from FFPE invasive lung adenocarcinoma tissue. The chain combines TRBV25-1 with TRBJ2-2; D perhaps matches TRBD2 (6 bases). DNA for the CDR3: TGTGCCAGCAGTTACGGGACTCGAAGGGGCGGGGAGCTGTTTTTT. It codes for CASSYGTRRGGELFF.